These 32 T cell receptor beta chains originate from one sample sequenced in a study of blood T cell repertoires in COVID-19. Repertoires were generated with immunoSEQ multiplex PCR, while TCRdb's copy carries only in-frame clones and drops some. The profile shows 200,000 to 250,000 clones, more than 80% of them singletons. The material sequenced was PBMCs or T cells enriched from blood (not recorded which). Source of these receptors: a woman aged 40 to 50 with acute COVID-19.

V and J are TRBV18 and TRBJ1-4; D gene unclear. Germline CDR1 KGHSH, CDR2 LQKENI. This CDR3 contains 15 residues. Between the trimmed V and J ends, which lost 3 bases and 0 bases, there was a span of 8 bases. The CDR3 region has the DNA TGTGCCAGCTCACCCCTGTTTGCAACTAATGAAAAACTGTTTTTT. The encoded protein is CASSPLFATNEKLFF.

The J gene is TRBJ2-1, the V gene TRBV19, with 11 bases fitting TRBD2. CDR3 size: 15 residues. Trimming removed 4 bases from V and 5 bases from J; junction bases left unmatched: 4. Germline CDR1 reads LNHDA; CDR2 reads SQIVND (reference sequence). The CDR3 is CASSTIAGGNNEQFF. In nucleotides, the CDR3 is TGTGCCAGTAGTACTATAGCGGGGGGGAACAATGAGCAGTTCTTC.

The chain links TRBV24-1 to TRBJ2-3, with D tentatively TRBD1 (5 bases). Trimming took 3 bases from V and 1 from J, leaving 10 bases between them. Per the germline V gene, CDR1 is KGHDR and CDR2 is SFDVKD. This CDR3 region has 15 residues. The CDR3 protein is CATSDPTERTDTQYF. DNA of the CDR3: TGTGCCACCAGTGATCCGACAGAGCGCACAGATACGCAGTATTTT.

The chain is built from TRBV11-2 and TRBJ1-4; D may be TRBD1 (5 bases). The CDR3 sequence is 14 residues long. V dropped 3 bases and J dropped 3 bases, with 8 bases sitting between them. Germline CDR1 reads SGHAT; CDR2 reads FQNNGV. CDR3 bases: TGTGCCAGCAGCTTCCCAGGGTCTAATGAAAAACTGTTTTTT. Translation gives CASSFPGSNEKLFF.

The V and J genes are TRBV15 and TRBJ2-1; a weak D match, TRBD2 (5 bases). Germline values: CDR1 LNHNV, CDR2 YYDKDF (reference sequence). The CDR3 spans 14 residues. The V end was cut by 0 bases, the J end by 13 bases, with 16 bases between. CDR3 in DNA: TGTGCCACCAGCAGAGATACGGCGGGCGCGGAACAGTTCTTC. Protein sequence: CATSRDTAGAEQFF.

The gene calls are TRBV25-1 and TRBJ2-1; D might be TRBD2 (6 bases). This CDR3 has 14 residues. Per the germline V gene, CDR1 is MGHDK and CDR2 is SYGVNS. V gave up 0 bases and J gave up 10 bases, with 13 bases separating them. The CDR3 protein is CASSEYSREREQFF. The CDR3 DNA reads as TGTGCCAGCAGTGAATATTCTCGGGAGCGCGAGCAGTTCTTC.

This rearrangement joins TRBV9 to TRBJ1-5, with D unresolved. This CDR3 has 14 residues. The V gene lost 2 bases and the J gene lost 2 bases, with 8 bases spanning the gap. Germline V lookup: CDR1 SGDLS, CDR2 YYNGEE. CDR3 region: CASSVGSRNQPQHF. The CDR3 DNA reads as TGTGCCAGCAGCGTGGGGAGTCGCAATCAGCCCCAGCATTTT.

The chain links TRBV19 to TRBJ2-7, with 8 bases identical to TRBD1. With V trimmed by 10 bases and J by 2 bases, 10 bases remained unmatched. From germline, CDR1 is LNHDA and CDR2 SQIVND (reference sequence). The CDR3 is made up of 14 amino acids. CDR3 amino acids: CATSPGQGAYEQYV. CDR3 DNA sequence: TGTGCCACCAGCCCCGGACAGGGAGCCTACGAGCAGTACGTC.

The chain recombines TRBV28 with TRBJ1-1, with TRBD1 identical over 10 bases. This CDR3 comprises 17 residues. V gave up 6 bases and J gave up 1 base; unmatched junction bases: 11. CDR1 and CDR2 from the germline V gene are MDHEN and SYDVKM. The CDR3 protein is CASRLRTGGGKNTEAFF. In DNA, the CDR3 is TGTGCCAGCAGGCTAAGGACAGGGGGGGGGAAGAACACTGAAGCTTTCTTT.

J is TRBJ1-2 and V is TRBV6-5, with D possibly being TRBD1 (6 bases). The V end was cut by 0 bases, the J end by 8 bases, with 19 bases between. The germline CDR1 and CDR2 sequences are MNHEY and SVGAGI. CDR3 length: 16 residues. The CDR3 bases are TGTGCCAGCAGTTACTCGATGCGGGGGGCATGGGAGGGCTACACCTTC. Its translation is CASSYSMRGAWEGYTF.

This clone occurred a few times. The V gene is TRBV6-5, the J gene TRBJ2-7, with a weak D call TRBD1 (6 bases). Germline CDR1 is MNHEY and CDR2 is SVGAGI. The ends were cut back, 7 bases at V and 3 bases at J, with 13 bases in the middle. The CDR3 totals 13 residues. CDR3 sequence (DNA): TGTGCCAGCAATGGAGGCAGGGGCTACGAGCAGTACGTC. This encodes CASNGGRGYEQYV.

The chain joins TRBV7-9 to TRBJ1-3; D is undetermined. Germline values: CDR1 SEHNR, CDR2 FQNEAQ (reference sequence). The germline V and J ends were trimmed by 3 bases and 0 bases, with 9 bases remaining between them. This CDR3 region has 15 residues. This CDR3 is CASSFEGGSGNTIYF. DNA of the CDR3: TGTGCCAGCAGCTTTGAGGGAGGCTCTGGAAACACCATATATTTT.

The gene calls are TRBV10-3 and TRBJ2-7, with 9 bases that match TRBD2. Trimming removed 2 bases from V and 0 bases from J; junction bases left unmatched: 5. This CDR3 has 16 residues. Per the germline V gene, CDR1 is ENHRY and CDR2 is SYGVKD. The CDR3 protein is CAISEVGSGGSYEQYV. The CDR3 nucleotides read TGTGCCATCAGTGAGGTTGGTAGCGGGGGCTCCTACGAGCAGTACGTC.

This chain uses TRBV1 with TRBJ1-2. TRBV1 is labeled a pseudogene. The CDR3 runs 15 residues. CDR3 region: CTSSHHTGDHVCYTF. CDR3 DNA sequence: TGCACCAGCAGCCACCACACGGGGGATCACGTCTGCTACACCTTC.

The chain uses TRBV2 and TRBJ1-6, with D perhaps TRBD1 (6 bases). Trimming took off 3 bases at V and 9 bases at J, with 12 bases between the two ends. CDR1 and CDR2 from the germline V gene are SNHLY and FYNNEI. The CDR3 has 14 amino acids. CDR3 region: CASSDMGARSPLHF. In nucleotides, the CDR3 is TGTGCCAGCAGTGACATGGGGGCGCGTTCACCCCTCCACTTT.

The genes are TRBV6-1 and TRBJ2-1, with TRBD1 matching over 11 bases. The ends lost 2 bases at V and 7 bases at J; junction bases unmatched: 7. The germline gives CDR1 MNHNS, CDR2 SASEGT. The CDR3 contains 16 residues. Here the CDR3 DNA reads TGTGCCAGCAGTGAATTCGGACAGGGGGCTTTAAATGAGCAGTTCTTC. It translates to CASSEFGQGALNEQFF.

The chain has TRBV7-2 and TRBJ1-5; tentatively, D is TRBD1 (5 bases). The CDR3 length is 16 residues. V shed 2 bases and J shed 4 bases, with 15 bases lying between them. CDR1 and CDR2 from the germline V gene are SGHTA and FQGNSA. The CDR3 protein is CASSLIVGGGNQPQHF. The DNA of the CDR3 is TGTGCCAGCAGCTTAATTGTCGGGGGTGGAAATCAGCCCCAGCATTTT.

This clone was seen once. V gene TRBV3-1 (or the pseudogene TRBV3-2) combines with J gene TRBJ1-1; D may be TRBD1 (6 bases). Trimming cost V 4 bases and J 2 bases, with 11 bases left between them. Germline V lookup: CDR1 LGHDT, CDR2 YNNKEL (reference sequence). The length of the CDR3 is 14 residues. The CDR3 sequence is CASSPWGTNTEAFF. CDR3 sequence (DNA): TGTGCCAGCAGCCCTTGGGGGACAAACACTGAAGCTTTCTTT.

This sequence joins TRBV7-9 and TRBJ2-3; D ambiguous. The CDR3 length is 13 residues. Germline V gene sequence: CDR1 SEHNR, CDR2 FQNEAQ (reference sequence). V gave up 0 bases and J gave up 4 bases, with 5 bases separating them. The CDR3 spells CASSLAAADTQYF. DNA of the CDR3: TGTGCCAGCAGCTTAGCAGCCGCAGATACGCAGTATTTT.

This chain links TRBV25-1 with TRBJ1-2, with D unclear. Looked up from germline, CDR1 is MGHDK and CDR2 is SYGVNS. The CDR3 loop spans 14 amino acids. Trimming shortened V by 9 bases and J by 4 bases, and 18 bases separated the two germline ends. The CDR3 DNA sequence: TGTGCCAGTATCCTTATACCTCGTAGCTATGGCTACACCTTC. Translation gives CASILIPRSYGYTF.

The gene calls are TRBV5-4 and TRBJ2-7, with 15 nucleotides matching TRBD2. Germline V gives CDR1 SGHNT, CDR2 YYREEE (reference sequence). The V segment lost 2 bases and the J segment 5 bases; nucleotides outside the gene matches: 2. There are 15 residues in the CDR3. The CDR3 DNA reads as TGTGCCAGCAGCTTCGGACTAGCGGGGGGGAACGAGCAGTACTTC. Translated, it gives CASSFGLAGGNEQYF. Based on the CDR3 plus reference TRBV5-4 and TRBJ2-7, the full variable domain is ETGVTQSPTHLIKTRGQQVTLRCSSQSGHNTVSWYQQALGQGPQFIFQYYREEENGRGNFPPRFSGLQFPNYSSELNVNALELDDSALYLCASSFGLAGGNEQYFGPGTRLTVT.

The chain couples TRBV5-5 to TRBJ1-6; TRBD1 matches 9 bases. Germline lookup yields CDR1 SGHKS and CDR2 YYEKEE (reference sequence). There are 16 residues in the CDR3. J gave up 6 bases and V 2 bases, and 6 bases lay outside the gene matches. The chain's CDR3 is CASSFPTGGSNSPLHF. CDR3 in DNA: TGTGCCAGCAGCTTCCCTACAGGGGGCAGTAATTCACCCCTCCACTTT.

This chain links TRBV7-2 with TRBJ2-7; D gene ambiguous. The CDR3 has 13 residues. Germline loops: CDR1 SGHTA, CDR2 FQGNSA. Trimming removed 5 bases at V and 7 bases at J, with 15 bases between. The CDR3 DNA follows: TGTGCCAGCAGCGTATCTGTGTCTAGGGAGCAGTACGTC. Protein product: CASSVSVSREQYV.

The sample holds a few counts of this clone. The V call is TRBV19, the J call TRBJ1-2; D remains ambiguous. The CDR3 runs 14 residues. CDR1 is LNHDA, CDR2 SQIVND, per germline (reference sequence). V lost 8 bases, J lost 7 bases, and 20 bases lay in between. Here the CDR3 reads CASGSTGAGSGYTF. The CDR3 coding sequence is TGTGCCAGTGGCTCGACGGGAGCGGGGAGTGGCTACACCTTC.

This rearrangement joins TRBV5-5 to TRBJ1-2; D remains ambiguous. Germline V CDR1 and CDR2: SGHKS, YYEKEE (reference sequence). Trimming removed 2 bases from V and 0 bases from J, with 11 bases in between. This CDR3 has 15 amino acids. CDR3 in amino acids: CASSLELRTNYGYTF. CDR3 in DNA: TGTGCCAGCAGCTTAGAGCTGCGAACTAACTATGGCTACACCTTC.

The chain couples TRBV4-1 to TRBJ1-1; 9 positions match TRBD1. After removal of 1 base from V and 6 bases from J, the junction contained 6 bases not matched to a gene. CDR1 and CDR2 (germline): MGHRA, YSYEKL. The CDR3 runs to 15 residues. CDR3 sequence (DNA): TGCGCCAGCAGCCAAGTTAGGACAGGGGCCGCTGAAGCTTTCTTT. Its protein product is CASSQVRTGAAEAFF.

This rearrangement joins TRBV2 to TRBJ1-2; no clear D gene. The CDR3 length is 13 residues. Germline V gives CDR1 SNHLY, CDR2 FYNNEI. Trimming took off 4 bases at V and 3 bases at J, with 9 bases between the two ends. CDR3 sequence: CASSVLSDYGYTF. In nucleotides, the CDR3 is TGTGCCAGCAGTGTCCTCAGTGACTATGGCTACACCTTC.

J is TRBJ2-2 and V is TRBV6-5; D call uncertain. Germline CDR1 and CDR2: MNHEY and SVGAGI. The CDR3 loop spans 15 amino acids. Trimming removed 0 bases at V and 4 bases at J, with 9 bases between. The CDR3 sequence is CASSYSARPTGELFF. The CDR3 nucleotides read TGTGCCAGCAGTTACTCGGCCAGGCCCACCGGGGAGCTGTTTTTT.

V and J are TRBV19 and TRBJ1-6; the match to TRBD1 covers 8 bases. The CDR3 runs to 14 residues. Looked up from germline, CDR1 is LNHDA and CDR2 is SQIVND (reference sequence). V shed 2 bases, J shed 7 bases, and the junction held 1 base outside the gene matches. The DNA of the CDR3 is TGTGCCAGTAGTATAACAGGGGGAAATTCACCCCTCCACTTT. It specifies CASSITGGNSPLHF.

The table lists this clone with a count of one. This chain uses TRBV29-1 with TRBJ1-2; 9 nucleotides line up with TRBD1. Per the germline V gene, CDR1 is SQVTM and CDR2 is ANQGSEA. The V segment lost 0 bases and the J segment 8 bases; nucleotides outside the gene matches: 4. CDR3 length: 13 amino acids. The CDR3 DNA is TGCAGCGTTGAAGATCGGACAGGGGTCGGCTACACCTTC. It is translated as CSVEDRTGVGYTF.

The CDR3 nucleotides read TGCGCCAGCAGCCCAACTTATAGCGGGGGGGCCTACAATGAGCAGTTCTTC. Translation gives CASSPTYSGGAYNEQFF. The chain links TRBV5-1 to TRBJ2-1; 11 bases line up with TRBD2. Germline V gene data show CDR1 as SGHRS and CDR2 as YFSETQ. Losses at the gene ends were 4 bases for V and 2 bases for J; bases not matched to a gene: 8. The CDR3 consists of 17 residues.

CDR3: CASSSGEYGYTF. The CDR3 DNA follows: TGCGCCAGCAGCTCCGGGGAGTATGGCTACACCTTC. J is TRBJ1-2 and V is TRBV5-1, with no clear D. In germline, CDR1 is SGHRS, CDR2 YFSETQ. The CDR3 is made up of 12 amino acids. Trimming shortened V by 3 bases and J by 5 bases, and 8 bases separated the two germline ends.